A single sample is the source of the 2 T cell receptor beta chains below, sequenced in a study of blood T cell repertoires in COVID-19. Here immunoSEQ multiplex PCR was the method, and the copy in TCRdb shows in-frame clones only, minus some. This repertoire shows about 380,000 clones, roughly 84% found once; its top ten account for around 3%. The sample taken for sequencing was PBMCs or T cells enriched from blood (not recorded which). The receptors derive from a woman in her twenties or thirties who had recovered from COVID-19.

The chain couples TRBV18 to TRBJ2-1; maybe TRBD2 (6 bases). V was shortened by 1 base and J by 7 bases, with 11 bases between the two germline ends. Germline V gene data show CDR1 as KGHSH and CDR2 as LQKENI. This CDR3 is 14 amino acids long. The CDR3 DNA sequence: TGTGCCAGCTCACCACTCGCGGGGAGGAATGAGCAGTTCTTC. Residues: CASSPLAGRNEQFF. Supplemented by reference TRBV18 and TRBJ2-1, the full variable domain reads NAGVMQNPRHLVRRRGQEARLRCSPMKGHSHVYWYRQLPEEGLKFMVYLQKENIIDESGMPKERFSAEFPKEGPSILRIQQVVRGDSAAYFCASSPLAGRNEQFFGPGTRLTVL.

The chain employs TRBV19 and TRBJ1-5; tentative D call: TRBD1 (5 bases). Trimming cost V 0 bases and J 5 bases, with 8 bases left between them. The CDR3 runs 14 residues. Germline CDR1 and CDR2: LNHDA and SQIVND (reference sequence). The CDR3 DNA is TGTGCCAGTAGTATAGATGCGGGGGATCAGCCCCAGCATTTT. Its protein product is CASSIDAGDQPQHF.